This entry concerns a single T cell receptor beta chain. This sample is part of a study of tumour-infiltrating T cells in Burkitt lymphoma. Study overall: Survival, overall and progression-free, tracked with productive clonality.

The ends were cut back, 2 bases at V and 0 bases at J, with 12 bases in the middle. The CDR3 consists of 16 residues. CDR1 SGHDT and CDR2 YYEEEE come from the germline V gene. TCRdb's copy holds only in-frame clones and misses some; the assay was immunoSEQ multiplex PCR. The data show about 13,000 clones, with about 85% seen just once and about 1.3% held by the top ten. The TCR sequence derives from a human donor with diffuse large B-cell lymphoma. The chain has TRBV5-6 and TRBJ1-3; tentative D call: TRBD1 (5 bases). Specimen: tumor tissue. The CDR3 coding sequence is TGTGCCAGCAGCTTCCGGGGACCGAGCTCTGGAAACACCATATATTTT. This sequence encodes CASSFRGPSSGNTIYF.